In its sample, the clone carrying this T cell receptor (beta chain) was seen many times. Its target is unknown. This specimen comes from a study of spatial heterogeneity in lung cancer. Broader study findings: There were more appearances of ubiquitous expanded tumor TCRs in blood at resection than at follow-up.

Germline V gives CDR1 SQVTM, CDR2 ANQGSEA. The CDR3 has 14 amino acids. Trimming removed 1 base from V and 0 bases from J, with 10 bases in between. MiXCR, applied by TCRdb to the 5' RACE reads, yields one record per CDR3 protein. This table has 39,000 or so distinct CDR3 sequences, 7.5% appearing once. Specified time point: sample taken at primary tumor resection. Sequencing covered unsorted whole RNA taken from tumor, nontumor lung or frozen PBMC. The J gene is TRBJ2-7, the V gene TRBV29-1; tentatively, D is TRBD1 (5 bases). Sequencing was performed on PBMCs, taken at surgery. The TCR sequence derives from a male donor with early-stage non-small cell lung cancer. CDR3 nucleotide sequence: TGCAGCGTTGAAGTCAGGGCTAACTCCTACGAGCAGTACTTC. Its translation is CSVEVRANSYEQYF.